The present entry profiles one T cell receptor beta chain with its context. Antigen specificity is unknown. This sample is part of a study of cytotoxic CD8 clonotypes in ibrutinib-treated CLL. Per the germline V gene, CDR1 is MGHRA and CDR2 is YSYEKL. Trimming took off 4 bases at V and 2 bases at J, with 3 bases between the two ends. This CDR3 comprises 11 residues. Measured with immunoSEQ multiplex PCR; TCRdb has only the in-frame clones, and not every one. Altogether approximately 47,000 clones are present, 50% to 75% being singletons, with the ten largest covering about 22%. Regarding the study as a whole: Whereas clonality rose at ibrutinib response, it declined toward baseline at progression.

The clonotype comes from a human donor with chronic lymphocytic leukemia. Material: PBMCs, obtained after 24 months of ibrutinib treatment. The chain combines TRBV4-1 with TRBJ2-7; D is unclear. CDR3 amino acids: CASSLAYEQYF. The CDR3 coding sequence is TGCGCCAGCAGCCTCGCCTACGAGCAGTACTTC.